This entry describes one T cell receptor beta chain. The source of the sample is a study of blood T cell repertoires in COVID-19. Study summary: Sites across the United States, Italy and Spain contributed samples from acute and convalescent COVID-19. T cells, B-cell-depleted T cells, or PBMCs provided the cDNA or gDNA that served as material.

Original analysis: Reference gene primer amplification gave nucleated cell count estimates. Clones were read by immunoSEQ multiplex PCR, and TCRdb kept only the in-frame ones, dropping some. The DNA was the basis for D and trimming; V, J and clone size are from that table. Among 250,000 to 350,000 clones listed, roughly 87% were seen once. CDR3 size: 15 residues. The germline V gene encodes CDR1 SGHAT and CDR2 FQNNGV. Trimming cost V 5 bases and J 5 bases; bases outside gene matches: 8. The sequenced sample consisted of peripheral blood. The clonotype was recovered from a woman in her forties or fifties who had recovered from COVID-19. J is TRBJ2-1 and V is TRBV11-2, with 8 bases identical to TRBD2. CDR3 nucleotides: TGTGCCAGCAGCACCGACGGCGGGAGGCACAATGAGCAGTTCTTC. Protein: CASSTDGGRHNEQFF.